The T cell receptor (beta chain) under discussion was sequenced for a study of control samples from healthy donors and cancer patients. Sequenced by immunoSEQ multiplex PCR; TCRdb stores in-frame clones only, minus some. This table has 150,000 to 200,000 clones, about 91% appearing once. There are a few counts of this clone. Mismatch with germline at one junction end may stem from a read error. The V gene's germline CDR1 is MRHNA and CDR2 SNTAGT. CDR3 length: 15 residues. This TCR derives from a woman aged 40 to 49 in good health. Material for sequencing was blood. V is TRBV6-4 and J is TRBJ1-2; TRBD1 is a possible D gene (5 bases). The CDR3 sequence is CASSGRQPAVPQTIF. In DNA form, the CDR3 reads TGTGCCAGCAGTGGTAGACAGCCGGCTGTTCCACAAACTATATTC.